This T cell receptor (beta chain) was sequenced during a study of blood T cell repertoires in COVID-19 (TCRdb year 2020). Concerning the study at large: Collaborator samples came from the United States, Italy and Spain and covered acute and convalescent phases of COVID-19. The material from the prospective study consisted of cDNA or gDNA derived from T cells, B-cell-depleted T cells, or PBMCs. The dataset comprised deeply sampled blood TCRbeta repertoires from subjects exposed to, actively infected with, or recovered from COVID-19. The repertoires were released in a freely available public database intended as a resource for research on the immune response to SARS-CoV-2. The samples were drawn from two sources: the first 160 participants of the ongoing ImmuneRACE study, and 1,254 subjects contributed by 6 global collaborators. Nearly every sample came with metadata listing a de-identified subject ID, COVID-19 status, age in years and sex. HLA class I and class II types, where available, came from metadata supplied by the sample provider rather than from assay-based typing.

From the cysteine up to the phenylalanine, the CDR3 has a length of 8 residues. Only the CDR3 DNA stays, 24 bases, in frame from base 1. CDR1 is given as SGHDN and CDR2 as FVKESK, both from the germline V gene. V is shortened by 7 bases, J by 13 bases, and the region joining them spans 5 bases. Participants in the prospective study were aged roughly 18 to 100 years, lived in more than 20 United States geographic areas, and enrolled through a virtual design. In the prospective study, participants were assigned to cohorts based on the clinical history participants reported in a screening survey and a study questionnaire. Recovered participants in ImmuneRACE Cohort 3 were defined by two consecutive negative NP/OP PCR tests, clearance by a healthcare professional, or resolution of symptoms. In the prospective study, mobile phlebotomists collected whole blood, serum and a nasopharyngeal or oropharyngeal swab from each participant. Participants in the prospective study had the option to provide additional blood draws and questionnaires over a 2-month period. Before DNA extraction, prospective study blood samples were shipped either frozen or at room temperature.

TCRbeta CDR3 regions were amplified from genomic DNA by means of the immunoSEQ Assay, a bias-controlled multiplex PCR. In the paper's pipeline: The number of nucleated cells in each sample was estimated from the amplification of reference gene primers within the assay. To quantify the absolute abundance of each unique TCRbeta CDR3 rearrangement, sequence reads were collapsed and filtered. For each sample, productive Simpson clonality was calculated by taking the square root of Simpson's diversity index across productive rearrangements. The clones in this table, taken by TCRdb from immuneACCESS, are in-frame only. Not every clone is retained; where verified, under half of the shortfall comes from an unresolved V gene, and the cause of the rest is unknown. V, J and clone size are taken as reported in that table, and D and trimming were inferred from the DNA itself. This sample lists 490,000 or so clones; more than 85% were detected once. In total, the top ten clones hold approximately 8.3% of the sample.

To note about this clone: The specificity of this receptor is unknown. The record has no base qualities; no much larger clone is one base away.

Points the paper makes about the study in general: The amount of clinical and demographic metadata varied by source and participant and was provided uncurated.

The TCR comes from a woman aged 55 to 70 who had recovered from COVID-19. The specimen was PBMCs or T cells enriched from blood (not recorded which). Recombination linked TRBV14 to TRBJ1-5; the D gene cannot be resolved reliably. CDR3 protein: CASTIQHF. The DNA sequence follows: TGTGCCAGCACCATTCAGCATTTT.